This T cell receptor beta chain came from a study of blood T cell repertoires in COVID-19. Study details: Samples taken during acute and convalescent COVID-19 were collected in the United States, Italy and Spain.

This CDR3 has 16 amino acids. The V gene end was trimmed by 0 bases and the J gene end by 5 bases; junction bases not matched to a gene: 7. CDR1 LGHDT and CDR2 YNNKEL come from the germline V gene (reference sequence). Sequencing was performed with immunoSEQ multiplex PCR; in TCRdb, only in-frame clones are kept and a portion is missing. The sample carries around 60,000 clones, 75% to 90% recorded once. This chain uses TRBV3-1 (or the pseudogene TRBV3-2) with TRBJ1-2; 9 bases align to TRBD1. The sequencing input was peripheral blood. The clonotype was recovered from a human donor with active COVID-19. The donor label of this sample is uncertain. The CDR3 is CASSQDGTGREYGYTF. For the CDR3, the DNA is TGTGCCAGCAGCCAAGATGGGACAGGGCGAGAATATGGCTACACCTTC.